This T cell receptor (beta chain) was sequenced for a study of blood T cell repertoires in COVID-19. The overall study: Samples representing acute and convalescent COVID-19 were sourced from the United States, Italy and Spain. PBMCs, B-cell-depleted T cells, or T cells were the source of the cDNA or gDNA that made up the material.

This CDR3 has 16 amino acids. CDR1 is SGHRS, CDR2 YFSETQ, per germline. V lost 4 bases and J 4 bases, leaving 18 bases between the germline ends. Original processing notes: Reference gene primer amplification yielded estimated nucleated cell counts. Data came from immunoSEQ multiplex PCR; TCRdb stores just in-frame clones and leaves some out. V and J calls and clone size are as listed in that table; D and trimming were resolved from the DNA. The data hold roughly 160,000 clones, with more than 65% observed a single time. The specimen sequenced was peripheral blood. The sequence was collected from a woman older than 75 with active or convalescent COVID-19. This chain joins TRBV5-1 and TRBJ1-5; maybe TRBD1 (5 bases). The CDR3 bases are TGCGCCAGCAGCCCTTTGTCGACAGCGACTAATCAGCCCCAGCATTTT. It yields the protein CASSPLSTATNQPQHF.